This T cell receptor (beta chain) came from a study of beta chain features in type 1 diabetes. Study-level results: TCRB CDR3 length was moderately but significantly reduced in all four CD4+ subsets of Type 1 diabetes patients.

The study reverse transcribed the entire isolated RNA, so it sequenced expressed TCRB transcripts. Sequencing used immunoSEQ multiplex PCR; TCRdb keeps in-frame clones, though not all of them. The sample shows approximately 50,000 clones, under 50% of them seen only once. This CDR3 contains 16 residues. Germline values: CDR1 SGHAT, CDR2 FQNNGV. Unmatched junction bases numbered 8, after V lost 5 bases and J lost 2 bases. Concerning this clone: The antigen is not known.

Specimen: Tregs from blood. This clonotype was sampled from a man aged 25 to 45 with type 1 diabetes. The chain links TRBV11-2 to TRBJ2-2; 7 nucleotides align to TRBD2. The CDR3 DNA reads TGTGCCAGCAGCCTTCTCCGGGAGGCTAACACCGGGGAGCTGTTTTTT. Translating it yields CASSLLREANTGELFF.